The clone carrying this T cell receptor beta chain has at least ten counts. The antigen is undetermined. Per germline, CDR1 SGHRS and CDR2 YFSETQ. This CDR3 comprises 15 residues. V lost 4 bases and J 6 bases, leaving 16 bases between the germline ends. This entry comes from a study of tumor-infiltrating lymphocytes in primary liver carcinoma. Study-wide background: Tumors were staged T1-T3 N0M0 and measured roughly 4 to 10 cm across.

General study results and limits: Significantly larger top-250-clone fractions were found in tumors than in blood (p = 0.039). For tumor-adjacent and tumor-blood pairs, overlap was less than that seen for tumor region pairs.

Reverse transcription of approximately 520 ng total RNA with a constant-region primer produced TCR beta cDNA. Investigators got TCR beta libraries out of three nested multiplex PCR rounds, done with slightly modified ARM-PCR. The two initial PCR rounds, about 9 cycles each, used TRBV1-TRBV30 forward and C-beta reverse primers. TCRdb fed the multiplex PCR reads into MiXCR, producing one record per CDR3 protein. This table holds 90,000 to 150,000 distinct CDR3 sequences, under 70% found once. Taking 20-30 mg of unsorted bulk tissue, the authors co-extracted RNA and DNA. The J gene is TRBJ1-4, the V gene TRBV5-1, with D tentatively TRBD1 (5 bases). Source material: tumor-adjacent normal liver tissue. The source is a woman aged 60-75 years with primary liver carcinoma and hepatitis B virus infection. CDR3 loop: CASSAVGTGYEKLFF. The CDR3 bases are TGCGCCAGCAGCGCGGTTGGGACGGGGTATGAAAAACTGTTTTTT.